This T cell receptor beta chain was sequenced during a study of lymphopenia after photon versus proton radiotherapy. Here immunoSEQ multiplex PCR was the method, and the copy in TCRdb shows in-frame clones only, minus some. The repertoire holds just over 25,000 clones, roughly 85% seen once, with around 5.3% in the top ten. Trimming removed 4 bases from V and 2 bases from J; junction bases left unmatched: 5. Germline V gene data show CDR1 as SGHRS and CDR2 as YFSETQ. This CDR3 has 15 residues. This clonotype originated in a man between 25 and 39 years old with gastric cancer. The source was peripheral blood, collected from a patient treated with photon-based radiotherapy. This chain connects TRBV5-1 to TRBJ2-1; the match to TRBD2 covers 8 bases. The CDR3 region has the DNA TGCGCCAGCAGCCGGGCGGGACTAGCCTACAATGAGCAGTTCTTC. Translating it yields CASSRAGLAYNEQFF.